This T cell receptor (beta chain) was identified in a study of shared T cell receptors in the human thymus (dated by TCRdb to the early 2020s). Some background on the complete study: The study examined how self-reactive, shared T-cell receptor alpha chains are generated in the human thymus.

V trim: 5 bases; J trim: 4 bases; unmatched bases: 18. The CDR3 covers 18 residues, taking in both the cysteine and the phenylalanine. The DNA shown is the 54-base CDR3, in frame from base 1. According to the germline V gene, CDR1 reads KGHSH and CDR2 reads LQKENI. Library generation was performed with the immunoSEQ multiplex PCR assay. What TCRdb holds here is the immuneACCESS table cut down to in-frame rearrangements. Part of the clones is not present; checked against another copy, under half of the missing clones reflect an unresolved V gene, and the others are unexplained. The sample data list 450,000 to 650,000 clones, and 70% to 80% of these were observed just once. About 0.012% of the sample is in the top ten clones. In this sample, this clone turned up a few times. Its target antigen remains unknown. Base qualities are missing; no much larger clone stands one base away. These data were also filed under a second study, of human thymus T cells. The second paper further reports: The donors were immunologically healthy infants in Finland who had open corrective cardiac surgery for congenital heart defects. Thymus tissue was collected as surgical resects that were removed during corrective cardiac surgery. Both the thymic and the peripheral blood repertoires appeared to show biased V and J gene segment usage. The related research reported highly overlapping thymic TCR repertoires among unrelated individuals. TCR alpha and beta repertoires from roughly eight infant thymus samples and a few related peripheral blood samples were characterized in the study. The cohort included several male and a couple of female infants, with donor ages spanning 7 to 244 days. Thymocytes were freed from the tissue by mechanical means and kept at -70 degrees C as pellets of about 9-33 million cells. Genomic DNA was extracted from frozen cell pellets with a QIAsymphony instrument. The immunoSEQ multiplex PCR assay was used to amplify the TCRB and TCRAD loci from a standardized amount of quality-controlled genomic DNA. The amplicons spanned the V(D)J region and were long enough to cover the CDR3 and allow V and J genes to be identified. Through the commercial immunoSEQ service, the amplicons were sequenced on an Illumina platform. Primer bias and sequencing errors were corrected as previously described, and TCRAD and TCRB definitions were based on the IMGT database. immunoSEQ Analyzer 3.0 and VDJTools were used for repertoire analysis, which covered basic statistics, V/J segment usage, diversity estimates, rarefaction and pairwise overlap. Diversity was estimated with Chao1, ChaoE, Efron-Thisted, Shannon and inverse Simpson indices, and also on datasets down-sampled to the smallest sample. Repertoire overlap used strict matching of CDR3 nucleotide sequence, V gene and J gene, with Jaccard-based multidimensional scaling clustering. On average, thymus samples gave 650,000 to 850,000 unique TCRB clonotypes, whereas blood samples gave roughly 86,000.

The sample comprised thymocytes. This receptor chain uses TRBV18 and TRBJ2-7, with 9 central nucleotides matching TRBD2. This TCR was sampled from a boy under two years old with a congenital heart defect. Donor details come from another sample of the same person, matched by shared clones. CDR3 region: CASSYDSRAREGHYEQYF. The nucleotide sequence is TGTGCCAGCTCATATGACTCTCGGGCGCGGGAGGGCCATTACGAGCAGTACTTC. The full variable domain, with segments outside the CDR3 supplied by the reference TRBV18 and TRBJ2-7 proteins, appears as NAGVMQNPRHLVRRRGQEARLRCSPMKGHSHVYWYRQLPEEGLKFMVYLQKENIIDESGMPKERFSAEFPKEGPSILRIQQVVRGDSAAYFCASSYDSRAREGHYEQYFGPGTRLTVT.